Listed here are 29 T cell receptor beta chains from one sample, sequenced in a study of shared clonotypes between healthy human individuals. Data came from immunoSEQ multiplex PCR; TCRdb stores just in-frame clones and leaves some out. The sample carries fewer than 850,000 clones, approximately 96% recorded once. Only CD45RO-negative cells positively selected for CCR7 counted as naive CD8 cells, so terminally differentiated effector memory CD45RA+ cells were excluded. The sequencing sample was made of naive CD8+ T cells sorted from blood. Source of these receptors: a man aged 25 to 40 in good health.

The CDR3 loop reads CASSVTLAGELFF. CDR3 in DNA: TGTGCCAGCAGCGTAACGCTCGCCGGGGAGCTGTTTTTT. The chain links TRBV9 to TRBJ2-2; D not resolved. The CDR3 extends over 13 amino acids. Looked up from germline, CDR1 is SGDLS and CDR2 is YYNGEE. V dropped 1 base and J dropped 6 bases, with 7 bases sitting between them.

The chain joins TRBV25-1 to TRBJ1-1, with 7 bases lining up with TRBD1. J lost 0 bases, V lost 3 bases, and 13 bases had no gene match. The CDR3 is 18 amino acids. Germline V CDR1 and CDR2: MGHDK, SYGVNS. CDR3 coding DNA: TGTGCCAGCAGTGACTGGGACAGAAACTCAGGGATGAACACTGAAGCTTTCTTT. Translation gives CASSDWDRNSGMNTEAFF.

The count of this clone is one. The chain employs TRBV2 and TRBJ2-5, with D hard to call. Deletions cut 1 base from V and 2 bases from J, with 8 bases between. Germline V gene data show CDR1 as SNHLY and CDR2 as FYNNEI. CDR3 size: 14 residues. The CDR3 spells CASSEEGAQETQYF. CDR3 nucleotide sequence: TGTGCCAGCAGTGAAGAAGGCGCTCAAGAGACCCAGTACTTC.

The chain uses TRBV27 and TRBJ2-3; no definite D call. CDR3 length: 11 amino acids. Trimming pared 5 bases from V and 6 bases from J, leaving 6 bases between. Germline V CDR1 and CDR2: MNHEY, SMNVEV (reference sequence). CDR3 sequence (DNA): TGTGCCAGCAGTAAGGCGGATACGCAGTATTTT. This gives the protein CASSKADTQYF.

V is TRBV27 and J is TRBJ1-2; D remains unclear. Germline loops: CDR1 MNHEY, CDR2 SMNVEV (reference sequence). Trimming removed 6 bases from V and 3 bases from J, with 11 bases in between. The CDR3 has 13 residues. The CDR3: CASSSGLHYGYTF. CDR3 bases: TGTGCCAGCAGCTCCGGGTTGCACTATGGCTACACCTTC.

The chain recombines TRBV27 with TRBJ1-3; D remains ambiguous. The V end was cut by 3 bases, the J end by 1 base, with 7 bases between. CDR1 is MNHEY, CDR2 SMNVEV, per germline (reference sequence). The CDR3 spans 14 residues. The CDR3 DNA sequence: TGTGCCAGCAGTTTGACCCTATCTGGAAACACCATATATTTT. Amino acid sequence: CASSLTLSGNTIYF.

This chain links TRBV29-1 with TRBJ2-3; tentative D call: TRBD1 (5 bases). The germline gives CDR1 SQVTM, CDR2 ANQGSEA. The CDR3 spans 14 residues. Between the trimmed V and J ends, which lost 6 bases and 3 bases, there was a span of 16 bases. CDR3 sequence (DNA): TGCAGCGTGGGGCGTTCGTCCAGTACAGATACGCAGTATTTT. Its translation: CSVGRSSSTDTQYF.

The chain carries TRBV18 and TRBJ1-1; 7 positions agree with TRBD1. CDR1 is KGHSH, CDR2 LQKENI, per germline. The V gene end was trimmed by 7 bases and the J gene end by 1 base; junction bases not matched to a gene: 3. The CDR3 is 13 amino acids. CDR3: CASYRGGNTEAFF. DNA for the CDR3: TGTGCCAGCTACAGGGGCGGGAACACTGAAGCTTTCTTT.

The table lists this clone with a count of one. J is TRBJ2-7 and V is TRBV27, with D uncertain. CDR1 and CDR2 (germline): MNHEY, SMNVEV (reference sequence). The CDR3 is 15 amino acids. Trimming cost V 1 base and J 6 bases, with 16 bases left between them. CDR3 loop: CASSLWASQLPEQYF. The CDR3 coding sequence is TGTGCCAGCAGTTTATGGGCCAGCCAGCTGCCCGAGCAGTACTTC.

The J gene is TRBJ1-1, the V gene TRBV13, with D uncertain. This CDR3 has 11 amino acids. The V end was cut by 2 bases, the J end by 7 bases, with 5 bases between. Germline V gene lookup returns CDR1 PRHDT and CDR2 FYEKMQ (reference sequence). The CDR3 coding sequence is TGTGCCAGCAGCTTATCAGATGAAGCTTTCTTT. Protein sequence: CASSLSDEAFF.

J is TRBJ2-1 and V is TRBV4-3, with D possibly matching TRBD1 (5 bases). The CDR3 contains 15 residues. V lost 0 bases and J 9 bases, leaving 15 bases between the germline ends. Germline CDR1 is LGHNA and CDR2 is YSLEER. CDR3 sequence: CASSQDWAGLSEQFF. As DNA, the CDR3 is TGCGCCAGCAGCCAAGATTGGGCAGGGCTTAGTGAGCAGTTCTTC.

The chain recombines TRBV5-4 with TRBJ2-7; D may match TRBD1 or TRBD2 (5 bases each). The V gene lost 3 bases and the J gene lost 2 bases, with 9 bases spanning the gap. The CDR3 is made up of 13 amino acids. The V gene's germline CDR1 is SGHNT and CDR2 YYREEE (reference sequence). The CDR3 DNA reads TGTGCCAGCAGCTCGGGACCCGCCTACGAGCAGTACTTC. Amino acids: CASSSGPAYEQYF.

This clone occurred a few times. The V gene is TRBV9, the J gene TRBJ2-1, with 10 bases aligning to TRBD2. Germline values: CDR1 SGDLS, CDR2 YYNGEE. V dropped 3 bases and J dropped 4; count of bases not matched to a gene: 10. This CDR3 has 17 residues. The CDR3, as DNA: TGTGCCAGCAGCGCCAACCGGGGACTAGCGACTTACAATGAGCAGTTCTTC. Protein: CASSANRGLATYNEQFF.

J is TRBJ2-1 and V is TRBV29-1; D might be TRBD1 or TRBD2, each matching 5 bases. Deletions cut 4 bases from V and 5 bases from J, with 15 bases between. CDR1 is SQVTM and CDR2 is ANQGSEA in the germline V gene. This CDR3 contains 14 residues. Written as DNA, the CDR3 is TGCAGCGTTGGTTGGGGGAATGGAGACAATGAGCAGTTCTTC. Translating gives CSVGWGNGDNEQFF.

V is TRBV27 and J is TRBJ1-3; the D gene is possibly TRBD1 (5 bases). Germline CDR1 MNHEY, CDR2 SMNVEV (reference sequence). V was pared by 6 bases and J by 0 bases, with 12 bases between. The CDR3 is made up of 15 amino acids. The CDR3 sequence: CASRGPGPSGNTIYF. For the CDR3, the DNA is TGTGCCAGCAGGGGACCGGGTCCCTCTGGAAACACCATATATTTT.

The J gene is TRBJ2-7, the V gene TRBV7-6, with 8 positions matching TRBD1. Trimming cost V 5 bases and J 5 bases; bases outside gene matches: 8. CDR1 and CDR2 from the germline V gene are SGHVS and FNYEAQ. The length of the CDR3 is 14 residues. The chain's CDR3 is CASSTRQGKDEQYF. In DNA, the CDR3 is TGTGCCAGCAGCACCAGACAGGGGAAGGACGAGCAGTACTTC. The full variable domain, with the rest looked up from reference TRBV7-6 and TRBJ2-7, is GAGVSQSPRYKVTKRGQDVALRCDPISGHVSLYWYRQALGQGPEFLTYFNYEAQQDKSGLPNDRFSAERPEGSISTLTIQRTEQRDSAMYRCASSTRQGKDEQYFGPGTRLTVT.

This clone was recorded only once. Different DNA sequences within this sample yield the same CDR3. Here the CDR3 DNA reads TGTGCCAGTAGTATGGTAGCGGGAGGGAACAATGAGCAGTTCTTC. As protein: CASSMVAGGNNEQFF. This chain joins TRBV19 and TRBJ2-1; 11 positions agree with TRBD2. J lost 5 bases, V lost 3 bases, and 3 bases had no gene match. The V gene's germline CDR1 is LNHDA and CDR2 SQIVND (reference sequence). The CDR3 has 15 amino acids.

DNA for the CDR3: TGTGCCAGCAGCCACACAGGGGTCTACGAGCAGTACTTC. Its translation: CASSHTGVYEQYF. The gene calls are TRBV7-9 and TRBJ2-7, with 7 positions matching TRBD1. The V gene's germline CDR1 is SEHNR and CDR2 FQNEAQ (reference sequence). Losses at the gene ends were 5 bases for V and 3 bases for J; bases not matched to a gene: 4. The CDR3 is 13 residues long.

The chain recombines TRBV7-6 with TRBJ2-3; D remains ambiguous. The CDR3 runs 16 residues. Trimming left V 0 bases short and J 1 base short, with 11 bases between. Germline CDR1 is SGHVS and CDR2 is FNYEAQ. CDR3 DNA: TGTGCCAGCAGCTTAGCGCTTCGGGTTGGCACAGATACGCAGTATTTT. Translating it yields CASSLALRVGTDTQYF.

This rearrangement joins TRBV7-6 to TRBJ2-2; D may be TRBD2 (6 bases). Germline V CDR1 and CDR2: SGHVS, FNYEAQ. V lost 5 bases, J lost 3 bases, and 22 bases lay in between. The CDR3 has 18 amino acids. CDR3 DNA: TGTGCCAGCAGCGATAACCCGATAGCGGCAGTCGACACCGGGGAGCTGTTTTTT. Its translation: CASSDNPIAAVDTGELFF.

In DNA form, the CDR3 reads TGTGCCAGTAGCCCCTCAGTAGGGCGGTACACAGATACGCAGTATTTT. It specifies CASSPSVGRYTDTQYF. The V and J genes are TRBV19 and TRBJ2-3; no clear D. The germline V gene has CDR1 LNHDA and CDR2 SQIVND (reference sequence). This CDR3 is 16 amino acids long. Trimming stripped 6 bases from V and 2 bases from J, with 18 bases between.

The CDR3 nucleotides are TGCGCCAGCAGCTCGACTAGCGGGAGGGCAGATACGCAGTATTTT. Its translation is CASSSTSGRADTQYF. This chain links TRBV5-1 with TRBJ2-3; 14 bases agree with TRBD2. V was pared by 3 bases and J by 4 bases, with 1 base of the junction left unmatched. Germline CDR1 reads SGHRS; CDR2 reads YFSETQ. This CDR3 has 15 amino acids.

The genes are TRBV5-6 and TRBJ2-2; no clear D. The CDR3 runs to 12 residues. Trimming pared 3 bases from V and 6 bases from J, leaving 6 bases between. CDR1 is SGHDT and CDR2 is YYEEEE in the germline V gene. In DNA, the CDR3 is TGTGCCAGCAGCTCGTTGCCCGGGGAGCTGTTTTTT. Its protein product is CASSSLPGELFF. The full variable domain, its missing parts supplied by reference TRBV5-6 and TRBJ2-2, is DAGVTQSPTHLIKTRGQQVTLRCSPKSGHDTVSWYQQALGQGPQFIFQYYEEEERQRGNFPDRFSGHQFPNYSSELNVNALLLGDSALYLCASSSLPGELFFGEGSRLTVL.

The chain joins TRBV7-6 to TRBJ2-2, with D unresolved. The CDR3 runs 13 residues. Germline V gives CDR1 SGHVS, CDR2 FNYEAQ. V lost 6 bases and J 4 bases, leaving 9 bases between the germline ends. CDR3: CASRSGSTGELFF. As DNA, the CDR3 is TGTGCCAGCAGATCCGGTTCCACCGGGGAGCTGTTTTTT.

This rearrangement joins TRBV13 to TRBJ2-7; a weak D match, TRBD1 (5 bases). Germline CDR1 PRHDT, CDR2 FYEKMQ (reference sequence). Trimming took 5 bases from V and 2 from J, leaving 16 bases between them. The CDR3 has 15 residues. CDR3 sequence (DNA): TGTGCCAGCAGCGCCATGACAGACCAGCCCTACGAGCAGTACTTC. Amino acids: CASSAMTDQPYEQYF.

The rearrangement joins TRBV10-3 to TRBJ1-3; no clear D. This CDR3 region has 14 residues. Looked up from germline, CDR1 is ENHRY and CDR2 is SYGVKD. Trimming shortened V by 10 bases and J by 2 bases, and 15 bases separated the two germline ends. CDR3 protein: CATFGEQTGNTIYF. The CDR3 nucleotides read TGTGCCACATTCGGGGAACAAACTGGAAACACCATATATTTT.

The chain links TRBV29-1 to TRBJ2-7, with 9 nucleotides matching TRBD2. V lost 3 bases and J lost 4; bases outside the gene matches: 4. The CDR3 sequence is 13 residues long. Germline V lookup: CDR1 SQVTM, CDR2 ANQGSEA. In DNA, the CDR3 is TGCAGCGTTGAGGGCGGGAGGGGATACGAGCAGTACTTC. Residues: CSVEGGRGYEQYF.

The sample holds one count of this clone. The same CDR3 can be traced to other DNA sequences in this sample. This chain joins TRBV9 and TRBJ2-5, with D uncertain. Germline V CDR1 and CDR2: SGDLS, YYNGEE. V lost 4 bases, J lost 0 bases, and 4 bases lay in between. There are 12 residues in the CDR3. CDR3 coding DNA: TGTGCCAGCAGCCCAAACCAAGAGACCCAGTACTTC. Translation gives CASSPNQETQYF.

The rearrangement uses TRBV9 and TRBJ2-2; 10 positions match TRBD1. Trimming cost V 0 bases and J 6 bases; bases outside gene matches: 8. Per germline, CDR1 SGDLS and CDR2 YYNGEE. This CDR3 contains 17 residues. The CDR3 here is CASSVGHGTGVPGELFF. The CDR3 bases are TGTGCCAGCAGCGTAGGCCACGGGACAGGGGTTCCCGGGGAGCTGTTTTTT.